Reported below is one T cell receptor (beta chain). The antigen is unknown. Germline CDR1 is MDHEN and CDR2 is SYDVKM. Trimming left V 3 bases short and J 7 bases short, with 16 bases between. The CDR3 runs 15 residues. Naive CD8 cells lacked CD45RO, underwent positive selection for CCR7 and left out terminally differentiated effector memory CD45RA+ cells. The data belong to a study of shared clonotypes between healthy human individuals. The study, taken as a whole, reports: Memory subsets had estimated richness that was generally smaller than that of naive subsets.

Assay used: immunoSEQ multiplex PCR; TCRdb lists only in-frame clones, some missing. The sample yields approximately 2,200,000 clones, about 92% seen once. Input material: naive CD8+ T cells from PBMCs. The source is a young man in good health. Some clones in this sample may be carry-over from other donors' samples. This chain joins TRBV28 and TRBJ2-1; possible D gene TRBD1, 5 bases. CDR3 nucleotide sequence: TGTGCCAGCAGTTTTGGTTCAGGGCTCCCTAATGAGCAGTTCTTC. It yields the protein CASSFGSGLPNEQFF.